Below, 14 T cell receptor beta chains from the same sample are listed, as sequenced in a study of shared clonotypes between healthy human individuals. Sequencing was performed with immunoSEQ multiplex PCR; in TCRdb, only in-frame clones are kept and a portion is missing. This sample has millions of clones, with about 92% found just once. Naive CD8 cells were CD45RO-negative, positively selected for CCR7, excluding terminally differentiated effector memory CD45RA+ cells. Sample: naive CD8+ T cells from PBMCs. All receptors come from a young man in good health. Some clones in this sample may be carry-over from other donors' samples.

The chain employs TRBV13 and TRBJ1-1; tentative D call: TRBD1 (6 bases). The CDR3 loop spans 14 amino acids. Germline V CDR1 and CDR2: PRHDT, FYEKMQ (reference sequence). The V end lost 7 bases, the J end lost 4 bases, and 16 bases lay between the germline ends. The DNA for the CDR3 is TGTGCCAGCACCCAACGGGGGCGGAGCACTGAAGCTTTCTTT. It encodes CASTQRGRSTEAFF. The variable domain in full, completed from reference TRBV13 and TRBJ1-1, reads AAGVIQSPRHLIKEKRETATLKCYPIPRHDTVYWYQQGPGQDPQFLISFYEKMQSDKGSIPDRFSAQQFSDYHSELNMSSLELGDSALYFCASTQRGRSTEAFFGQGTRLTVV.

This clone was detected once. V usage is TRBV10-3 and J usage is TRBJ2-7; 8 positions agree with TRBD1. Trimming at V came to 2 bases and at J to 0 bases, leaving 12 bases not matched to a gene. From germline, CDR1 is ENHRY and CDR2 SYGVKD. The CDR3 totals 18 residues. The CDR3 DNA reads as TGTGCCATCAGTGAGCCCTCAGGGGGCGCCTTGCGCTCCTACGAGCAGTACTTC. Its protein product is CAISEPSGGALRSYEQYF.

The CDR3: CASKTNRGRDGELFF. The CDR3 DNA reads TGTGCCAGCAAGACGAACAGGGGCAGAGACGGGGAGCTGTTTTTT. The chain links TRBV2 to TRBJ2-2; 7 bases align to TRBD1. The CDR3 runs 15 residues. With 7 bases clipped from V and 7 bases from J, the junction kept 12 bases outside the gene matches. Looked up from germline, CDR1 is SNHLY and CDR2 is FYNNEI.

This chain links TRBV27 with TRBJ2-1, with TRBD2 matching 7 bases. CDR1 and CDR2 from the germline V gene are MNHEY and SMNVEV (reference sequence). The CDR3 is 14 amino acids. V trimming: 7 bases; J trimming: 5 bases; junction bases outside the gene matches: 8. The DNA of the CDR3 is TGTGCCAGCAAGGACCCTAGCGGCAACAATGAGCAGTTCTTC. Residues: CASKDPSGNNEQFF.

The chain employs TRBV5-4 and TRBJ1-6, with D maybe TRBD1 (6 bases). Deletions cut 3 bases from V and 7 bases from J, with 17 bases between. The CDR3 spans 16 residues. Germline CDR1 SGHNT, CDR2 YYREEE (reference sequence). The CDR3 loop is CASSWLVAGANSPLHF. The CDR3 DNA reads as TGTGCCAGCAGCTGGCTCGTAGCGGGGGCGAATTCACCCCTCCACTTT.

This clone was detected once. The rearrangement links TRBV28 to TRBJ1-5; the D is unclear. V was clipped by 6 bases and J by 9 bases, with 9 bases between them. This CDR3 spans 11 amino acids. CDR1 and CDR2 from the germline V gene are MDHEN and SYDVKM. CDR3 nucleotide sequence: TGTGCCAGCAGCTCCCCCCGGCCCCAGCATTTT. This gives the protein CASSSPRPQHF.

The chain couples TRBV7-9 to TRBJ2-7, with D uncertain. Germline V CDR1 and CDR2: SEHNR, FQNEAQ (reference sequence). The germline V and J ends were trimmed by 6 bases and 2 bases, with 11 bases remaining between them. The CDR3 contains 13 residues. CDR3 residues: CASRGADTYEQYF. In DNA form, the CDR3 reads TGTGCCAGCAGGGGTGCAGATACCTACGAGCAGTACTTC.

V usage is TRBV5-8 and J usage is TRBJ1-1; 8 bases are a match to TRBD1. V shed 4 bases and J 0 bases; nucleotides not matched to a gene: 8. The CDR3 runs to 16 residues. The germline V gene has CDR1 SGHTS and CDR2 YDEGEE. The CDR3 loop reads CASSRIRGRLNTEAFF. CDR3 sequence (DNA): TGTGCCAGCAGCCGAATCAGGGGGCGTTTGAACACTGAAGCTTTCTTT.

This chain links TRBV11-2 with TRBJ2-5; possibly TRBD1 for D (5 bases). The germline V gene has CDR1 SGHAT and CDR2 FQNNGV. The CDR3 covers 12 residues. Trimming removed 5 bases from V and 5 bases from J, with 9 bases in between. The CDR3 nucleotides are TGTGCCAGCAGCCCGTCAGGGGAGACCCAGTACTTC. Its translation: CASSPSGETQYF.

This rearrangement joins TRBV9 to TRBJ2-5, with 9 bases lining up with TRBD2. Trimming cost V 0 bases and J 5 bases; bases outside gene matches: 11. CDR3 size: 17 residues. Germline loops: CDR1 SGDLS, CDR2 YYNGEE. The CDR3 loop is CASSVGGAGGWLETQYF. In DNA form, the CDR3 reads TGTGCCAGCAGCGTAGGTGGGGCGGGAGGGTGGTTGGAGACCCAGTACTTC.

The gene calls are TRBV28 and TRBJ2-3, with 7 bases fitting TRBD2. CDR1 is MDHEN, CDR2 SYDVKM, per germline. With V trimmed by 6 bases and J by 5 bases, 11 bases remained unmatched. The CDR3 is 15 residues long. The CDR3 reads CASRSLAVRIDTQYF. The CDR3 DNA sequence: TGTGCCAGCAGGAGCCTAGCGGTGAGGATAGATACGCAGTATTTT.

CDR3 DNA: TGCGCCAGCAGCCATCCCCCCGGGACAGGGAGGGATGGCTACACCTTC. Residues: CASSHPPGTGRDGYTF. V is TRBV4-1 and J is TRBJ1-2; 9 nucleotides line up with TRBD1. The germline gives CDR1 MGHRA, CDR2 YSYEKL. CDR3 length: 16 amino acids. The V gene end was trimmed by 3 bases and the J gene end by 6 bases; junction bases not matched to a gene: 11.

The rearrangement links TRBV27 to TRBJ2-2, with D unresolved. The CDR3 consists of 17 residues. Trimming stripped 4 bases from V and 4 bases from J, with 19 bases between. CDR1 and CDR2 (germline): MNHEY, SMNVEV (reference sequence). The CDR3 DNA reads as TGTGCCAGCAGTTCCCGATACCCCCGGACGGCCACCGGGGAGCTGTTTTTT. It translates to CASSSRYPRTATGELFF.

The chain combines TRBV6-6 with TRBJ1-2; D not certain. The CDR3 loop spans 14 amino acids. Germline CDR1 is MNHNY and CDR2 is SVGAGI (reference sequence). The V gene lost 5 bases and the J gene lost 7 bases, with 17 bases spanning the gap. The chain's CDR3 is CASSRTSERFGYTF. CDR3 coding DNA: TGTGCCAGCAGTCGGACCTCTGAGAGGTTTGGCTACACCTTC.